The present T cell receptor beta chain was sequenced within a study of radiotherapy plus CTLA-4 blockade in lung cancer. This CDR3 contains 15 residues. V lost 5 bases to trimming and J lost 0 bases, with 13 bases between them. CDR1 and CDR2 (germline): MNHEY, SVGAGI. The protocol was immunoSEQ multiplex PCR, while the TCRdb copy is restricted to in-frame clones and leaves out a portion. The sample includes tens of thousands of clones, roughly 80% seen only once; the top ten take 8.5%. This receptor was identified in a human donor with non-small cell lung cancer who had a complete response to radiotherapy plus ipilimumab. The V and J genes are TRBV6-5 and TRBJ1-2; D ambiguous. The material sequenced was peripheral blood, taken from a patient treated with radiotherapy plus ipilimumab. The CDR3 protein is CASSTRRIANYGYTF. DNA for the CDR3: TGTGCCAGCAGTACCCGTCGCATAGCTAACTATGGCTACACCTTC.